This TCR beta chain originates from a study of T cell responses to AZD1222 COVID-19 vaccine. Germline CDR1 is SGHRS and CDR2 is YFSETQ. The CDR3 runs to 13 residues. Trimming took off 0 bases at V and 4 bases at J, with 6 bases between the two ends. This clone was detected only once. The sample contains more than one DNA sequence encoding this CDR3. Repertoires were generated with immunoSEQ multiplex PCR, while TCRdb's copy carries only in-frame clones and drops some. Among around 200,000 clones, approximately 94% were seen once, and the ten largest hold around 1.6%. The V call is TRBV5-1, the J call TRBJ2-3, with D unclear. Material: peripheral blood, obtained 28 days after the second AZD1222 dose. The origin of this receptor is an adult who received the AZD1222 COVID-19 vaccine. The CDR3 DNA is TGCGCCAGCAGCTTGGGTCTCCCAGATACGCAGTATTTT. Its protein is CASSLGLPDTQYF.